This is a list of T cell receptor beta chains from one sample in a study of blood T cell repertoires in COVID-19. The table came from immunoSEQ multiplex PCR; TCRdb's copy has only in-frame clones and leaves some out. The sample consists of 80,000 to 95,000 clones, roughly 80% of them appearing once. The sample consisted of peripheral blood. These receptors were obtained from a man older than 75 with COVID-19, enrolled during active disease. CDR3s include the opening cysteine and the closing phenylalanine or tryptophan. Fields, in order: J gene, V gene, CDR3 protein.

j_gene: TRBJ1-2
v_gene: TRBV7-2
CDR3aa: CASTAGGQGRSGYTF

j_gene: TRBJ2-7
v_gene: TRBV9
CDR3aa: CASSVTSGRSSEQYF

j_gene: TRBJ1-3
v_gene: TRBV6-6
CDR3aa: CASSYAAGSGNTIYF

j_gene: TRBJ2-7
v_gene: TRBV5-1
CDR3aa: CASSLVLAQTYEQYF

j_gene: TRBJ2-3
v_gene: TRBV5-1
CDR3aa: CASSQSGATTDTQYF

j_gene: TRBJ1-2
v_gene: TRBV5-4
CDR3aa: CASSAGQGAGYGYTF

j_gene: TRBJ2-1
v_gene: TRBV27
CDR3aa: CASSLYSSVSGLNEQFF

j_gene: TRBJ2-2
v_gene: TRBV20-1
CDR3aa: CSASPHTGGTGELFF

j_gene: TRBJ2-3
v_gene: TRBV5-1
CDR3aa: CASSAGQSSDTQYF

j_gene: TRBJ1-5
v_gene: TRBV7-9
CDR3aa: CASSLAGASNQPQHF

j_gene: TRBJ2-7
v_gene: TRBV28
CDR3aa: CASERGLGSYEQYF

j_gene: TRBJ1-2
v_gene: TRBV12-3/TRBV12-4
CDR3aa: CASSYGGSGYTF

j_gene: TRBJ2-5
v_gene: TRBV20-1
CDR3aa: CSARLGGTQYF

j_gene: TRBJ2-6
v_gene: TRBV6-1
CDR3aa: CASSEGGSGANVLTF

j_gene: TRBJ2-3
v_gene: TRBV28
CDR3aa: CAGGQGNTDTQYF

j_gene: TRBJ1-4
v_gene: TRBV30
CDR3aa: CAWKTRTEKLFF

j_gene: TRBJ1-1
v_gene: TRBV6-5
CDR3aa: CASRRGGGMNTEAFF

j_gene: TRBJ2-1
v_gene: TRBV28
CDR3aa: CASSSQGMGRFF